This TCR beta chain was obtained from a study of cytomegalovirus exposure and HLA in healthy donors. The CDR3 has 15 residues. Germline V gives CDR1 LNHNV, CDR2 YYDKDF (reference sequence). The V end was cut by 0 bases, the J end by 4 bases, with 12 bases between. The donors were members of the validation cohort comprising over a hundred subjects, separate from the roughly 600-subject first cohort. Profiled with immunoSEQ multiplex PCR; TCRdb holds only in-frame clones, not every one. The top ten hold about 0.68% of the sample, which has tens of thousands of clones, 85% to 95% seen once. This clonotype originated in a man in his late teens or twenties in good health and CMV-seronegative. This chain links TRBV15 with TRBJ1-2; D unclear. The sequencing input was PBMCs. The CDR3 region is CATSREGRGGYGYTF. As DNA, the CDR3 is TGTGCCACCAGCAGAGAAGGTCGGGGTGGCTATGGCTACACCTTC.